The TCR beta chain described here comes from a study of blood T cell repertoires in COVID-19. Study-wide context: COVID-19 samples, acute and convalescent, were from the United States, Italy and Spain. PBMCs, B-cell-depleted T cells, or T cells provided the cDNA or gDNA that made up the material.

Per the study methods: Nucleated cell number was recorded as an estimate derived from reference gene primer amplification. The method was immunoSEQ multiplex PCR; TCRdb's version includes in-frame clones alone and lacks a portion of them. The V and J calls and clone size come from that table; D and trimming were worked out from the DNA. This table has around 230,000 clones, 83% appearing once. Source material: peripheral blood. The receptor was isolated from a woman in her thirties or forties with active or convalescent COVID-19.

Here the CDR3 reads CASSPGVSGQGSYGYTF. For the CDR3, the DNA is TGTGCCAGCTCACCAGGTGTTTCGGGACAGGGGAGCTATGGCTACACCTTC. V is TRBV18 and J is TRBJ1-2; TRBD1 aligns across 10 bases. Trimming cost V 2 bases and J 4 bases; bases outside gene matches: 10. The CDR3 sequence is 17 residues long. Looked up from germline, CDR1 is KGHSH and CDR2 is LQKENI. The full variable domain, its missing parts supplied by reference TRBV18 and TRBJ1-2, is NAGVMQNPRHLVRRRGQEARLRCSPMKGHSHVYWYRQLPEEGLKFMVYLQKENIIDESGMPKERFSAEFPKEGPSILRIQQVVRGDSAAYFCASSPGVSGQGSYGYTFGSGTRLTVV.